This T cell receptor (beta chain) was captured by sequencing in a study of blood T cells in healthy people across ages. Study-level results: Relative to aged donors, long-lived donors carried more naive CD4+ cells and displayed higher diversity. While age rose, TCR beta diversity per million T cells dropped in a roughly linear way. Correlation between TCR beta diversity and naive T cell percentage was strong.

As regards this clonotype: Its antigen is as yet unknown.

The CDR3 loop spans 14 amino acids. Germline loops: CDR1 DFQATT, CDR2 SNEGSKA (reference sequence). V shed 3 bases, J shed 9 bases, and the junction held 11 bases outside the gene matches. Combining a sample-barcoded 5' primer with a J-beta primer mix, a second PCR ran for about 7 to 12 cycles. TCRdb re-called the 5' RACE reads with MiXCR, one entry per CDR3 protein. The table lists about 780,000 distinct CDR3 sequences, 46% of them singletons. Sequencing input: blood. The gene calls are TRBV20-1 and TRBJ2-1; 7 nucleotides match TRBD2. This clonotype was obtained from an elderly man in good health. CDR3 nucleotide sequence: TGCAGTGCTAGTAAAACTAGCGAGAGTAGTGAGCAGTTCTTC. It codes for CSASKTSESSEQFF.